One sample yielded the 3 T cell receptor beta chains listed below, sequenced in a study of blood T cell repertoires in COVID-19. The table came from immunoSEQ multiplex PCR; TCRdb's copy has only in-frame clones and leaves some out. The profile shows about 520,000 clones, 80% to 90% of them singletons. What was sequenced was peripheral blood. These TCRs come from a human donor in a cohort sampled during active COVID-19.

DNA for the CDR3: TGTGCCAGCAGTGACAGGAATATTGGTCAGCCCCAGCATTTT. It yields the protein CASSDRNIGQPQHF. V usage is TRBV2 and J usage is TRBJ1-5; D gene uncertain. The germline V gene has CDR1 SNHLY and CDR2 FYNNEI. Trimming pared 3 bases from V and 6 bases from J, leaving 12 bases between. The CDR3 contains 14 residues. Together with reference TRBV2 and TRBJ1-5, the CDR3 gives the full variable domain: EPEVTQTPSHQVTQMGQEVILRCVPISNHLYFYWYRQILGQKVEFLVSFYNNEISEKSEIFDDQFSVERPDGSNFTLKIRSTKLEDSAMYFCASSDRNIGQPQHFGDGTRLSIL.

The rearrangement links TRBV29-1 to TRBJ1-1; no reliable D call. The CDR3 is made up of 10 amino acids. Germline CDR1 SQVTM, CDR2 ANQGSEA. V was clipped by 2 bases and J by 12 bases, with 10 bases between them. Written as DNA, the CDR3 is TGCAGCGTTGAACAAGGACTCCCTTTCTTT. Translating gives CSVEQGLPFF. Using reference TRBV29-1 and TRBJ1-1 for the parts outside the CDR3, the full variable domain is SAVISQKPSRDICQRGTSLTIQCQVDSQVTMMFWYRQQPGQSLTLIATANQGSEATYESGFVIDKFPISRPNLTFSTLTVSNMSPEDSSIYLCSVEQGLPFFGQGTRLTVV.

V usage is TRBV18 and J usage is TRBJ2-3; D remains unclear. The length of the CDR3 is 14 residues. CDR1 KGHSH and CDR2 LQKENI come from the germline V gene. Trimming removed 4 bases at V and 2 bases at J, with 10 bases between. CDR3: CASSLPIPTDTQYF. The CDR3 nucleotides are TGTGCCAGCTCACTCCCCATCCCCACAGATACGCAGTATTTT.